Sequencing of this T cell receptor beta chain was carried out in a study of molecular identifiers for immune sequencing clone quantification. Generation of bulk TCR libraries relied on previously described methods and listed TCR primers. TCRdb independently ran MiXCR on the PCR reads; one entry per CDR3 protein. The sample has tens of thousands of distinct CDR3 sequences, about a sixth seen once. At least ten counts were recorded for this clonotype. Its antigen is still unknown. The study, taken as a whole, reports: Spiked TCR RNA from one Jurkat cell reportedly showed up when mixed among roughly 1 million naive cells.

Germline V gene sequence: CDR1 GTSNPN, CDR2 SVGIG (reference sequence). This CDR3 contains 13 residues. V lost 8 bases, J lost 3 bases, and 16 bases lay in between. The clonotype was recovered from a human donor in good health. Some libraries in this study had Jurkat cell RNA spiked in. The V and J genes are TRBV30 and TRBJ2-5, with a possible D match to TRBD1 (6 bases). Sequencing was carried out using naive CD8+ T cells from blood, with Jurkat cell RNA spiked in. Subset defined: FACS-sorted CD8+CD4-CCR7+CD45RA+ naive T cells. As DNA, the CDR3 is TGTGCCCGCAGGGGTAGGGTGAAAGAGACCCAGTACTTC. Protein sequence: CARRGRVKETQYF.